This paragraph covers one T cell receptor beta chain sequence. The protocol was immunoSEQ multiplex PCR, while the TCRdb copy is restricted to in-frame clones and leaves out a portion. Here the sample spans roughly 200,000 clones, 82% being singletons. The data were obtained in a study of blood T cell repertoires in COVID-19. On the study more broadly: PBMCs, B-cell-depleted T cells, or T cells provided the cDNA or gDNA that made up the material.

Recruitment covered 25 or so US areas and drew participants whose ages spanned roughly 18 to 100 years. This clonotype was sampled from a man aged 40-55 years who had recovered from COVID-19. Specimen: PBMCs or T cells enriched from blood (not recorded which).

The DNA of the CDR3 is TGTGCCAGCAGCTTATCCCGGGGGACCCAAGAGACCCAGTACTTC. Its protein product is CASSLSRGTQETQYF. The chain couples TRBV5-4 to TRBJ2-5, with D perhaps TRBD2 (6 bases). CDR3 length equals 15 residues. V lost 2 bases and J 1 base, leaving 12 bases between the germline ends. CDR1 and CDR2 from the germline V gene are SGHNT and YYREEE (reference sequence).